Listed below are T cell receptor beta chains from one sample, sequenced in a study of T cell repertoires in cytomegalovirus infection. Each CDR3 protein gets one entry after TCRdb re-called the reads with MiXCR. The table includes around 300,000 distinct CDR3 sequences, about 20% detected once. For these receptors, no antigen is known. Sequences were derived from cultured PBMCs, sampled from culture after CMV antigen stimulation. All receptors derive from a human donor in good health (CMV status not recorded). Some clones in this sample may be carry-over from other donors' samples. The CDR3 runs from the conserved cysteine through the conserved F or W. The order of the fields is clone size, J gene, D gene, V gene, CDR3 protein, CDR3 DNA. A D gene is named only where the DNA matches it firmly. Clone size is shown for a subset of rows, as once, few, many or a class of expanded clone.

many TRBJ2-3 NA TRBV7-2 CASSLGFPGLITDTQYF TGTGCCAGCAGCTTAGGATTTCCGGGACTGATCACAGATACGCAGTATTTT
NA TRBJ2-1 TRBD2 TRBV5-4 CASSLADTSGYNEQFF TGTGCCAGCAGCTTGGCCGACACTAGCGGCTACAATGAGCAGTTCTTC
many TRBJ1-1 NA TRBV7-2 CASSLIEDTEAFF TGTGCCAGCAGCTTGATCGAGGACACTGAAGCTTTCTTT
NA TRBJ2-7 TRBD2 TRBV19 CASSITTGRLAGATYEQYF TGTGCCAGTAGTATCACAACGGGAAGACTAGCGGGAGCAACGTACGAGCAGTACTTC
NA TRBJ2-3 NA TRBV7-2 CASSPSTGSLTDTQYF TGTGCCAGCAGCCCCAGTACCGGGAGCCTCACAGATACGCAGTATTTT
few TRBJ2-7 NA TRBV18 CASSPPIRVPRGEQYF TGTGCCAGCTCACCACCCATCAGGGTCCCTAGGGGCGAGCAGTACTTC
NA TRBJ2-3 NA TRBV7-3 CASSPVGGEDTQYF TGTGCCAGCAGCCCCGTCGGGGGCGAAGATACGCAGTATTTT
NA TRBJ1-2 NA TRBV7-9 CASSSQAFNYGYTF TGTGCCAGCAGCTCGCAAGCTTTTAACTATGGCTACACCTTC
few TRBJ2-6 NA TRBV12-3/TRBV12-4 CASSPHGGLSSGANVLTF TGTGCCAGCAGTCCCCATGGGGGGTTAAGCTCTGGGGCCAACGTCCTGACTTTC
few TRBJ2-1 TRBD2 TRBV12-3/TRBV12-4 CASSPRGWGGNEQFF TGTGCCAGCAGTCCCCGAGGGTGGGGGGGGAATGAGCAGTTCTTC
many TRBJ2-3 NA TRBV20-1 CSARRQDHKQYF TGCAGTGCTAGACGACAGGACCATAAGCAGTATTTT